A selection of T cell receptor beta chains follows, all from one sample in a study of early T cells in non-severe SARS-CoV-2 infection. Each CDR3 protein gets one entry after TCRdb re-called the 5' RACE reads with MiXCR. Found here are 20,000 or so distinct CDR3 sequences, approximately 5.8% of them singletons; the top ten hold about 14%. This sample comprised whole blood, obtained at baseline. The receptor set was obtained from an adult who was a healthcare worker with PCR-confirmed SARS-CoV-2 infection or an uninfected control (not recorded which). The CDR3 runs from the conserved cysteine through the conserved F or W. D genes are given only for firm matches. Where a row states a size, it is once, few, many or the class of an expanded clone; other rows omit it.

d_call j_call clone_size v_call cdr3_aa cdr3_nt
TRBD1 TRBJ1-6 many TRBV5-6 CASSFGQGGSPLHF TGTGCCAGCAGCTTTGGACAGGGAGGATCACCCCTCCACTTT
. TRBJ1-5 many TRBV9 CASSPSLGAGVTAQHF TGTGCCAGCAGCCCCTCCTTGGGGGCGGGGGTAACAGCCCAGCATTTT
. TRBJ2-3 many TRBV12-5 CASAWSTDTQYF TGTGCTAGTGCCTGGTCCACAGATACGCAGTATTTT
. TRBJ2-7 few TRBV7-2 CASSFAGREQYF TGTGCCAGCAGCTTCGCAGGGCGCGAGCAGTACTTC
. TRBJ2-7 few TRBV29-1 CSVEGPGTLGTYEQYF TGCAGCGTTGAAGGCCCCGGGACATTGGGCACCTACGAGCAGTACTTC
. TRBJ1-1 few TRBV6-5 CASSFGGTEAFF TGTGCCAGCAGCTTCGGGGGCACTGAAGCTTTCTTT
. TRBJ2-6 . TRBV18 CATSPGIPMGGANVLTF TGTGCCACCTCACCAGGGATCCCCATGGGAGGGGCCAACGTCCTGACTTTC
. TRBJ2-7 few TRBV14 CASSPLAGFLREQYF TGTGCCAGCAGCCCATTGGCAGGTTTCCTTCGGGAGCAGTACTTC
. TRBJ2-3 many TRBV24-1 CATSGPLGGGGTDTQYF TGTGCCACCAGTGGACCCCTCGGAGGGGGAGGAACAGATACGCAGTATTTT
TRBD1 TRBJ1-2 . TRBV12-5 CASGRDRGYGYTF TGTGCTAGTGGACGGGACAGGGGCTATGGCTACACCTTC
. TRBJ2-3 . TRBV7-2 CASSRGTAGQDTQYF TGTGCCAGCAGCAGGGGGACTGCCGGTCAGGATACGCAGTATTTT
TRBD1 TRBJ1-3 few TRBV5-1 CASSSADRGGNTIYF TGCGCCAGCAGCTCGGCGGACAGGGGAGGAAACACCATATATTTT
TRBD2 TRBJ2-3 . TRBV11-3 CASSPGLRTDTQYF TGTGCCAGCAGCCCGGGACTACGCACAGATACGCAGTATTTT
. TRBJ2-5 . TRBV18 CASSLGISAQETQYF TGTGCCAGCTCACTTGGGATATCAGCACAAGAGACCCAGTACTTC
TRBD2 TRBJ2-2 many TRBV6-5 CASSATRSSGTNTGELFF TGTGCCAGCAGTGCCACTCGTTCTAGCGGGACGAACACCGGGGAGCTGTTTTTT
. TRBJ1-1 few TRBV10-2 CASTVTGITNTEAFF TGCGCCAGCACAGTAACGGGGATTACGAACACTGAAGCTTTCTTT
TRBD2 TRBJ2-3 few TRBV18 CASSRYGSGEGDTQYF TGTGCCAGCTCACGATATGGTAGCGGGGAAGGAGATACGCAGTATTTT
. TRBJ2-2 many TRBV10-3 CAIRRDSQNTGELFF TGTGCCATCAGACGGGACTCTCAAAACACCGGGGAGCTGTTTTTT